This TCR beta chain was retrieved from a study of blood T cell repertoires in COVID-19. As for the study in general: Researchers got acute and convalescent COVID-19 samples from the United States, Italy and Spain.

CDR3 length: 11 residues. V gave up 8 bases and J gave up 10 bases, with 14 bases separating them. Per the germline V gene, CDR1 is WNHNN and CDR2 is SYGVQD (reference sequence). Clones were read by immunoSEQ multiplex PCR, and TCRdb kept only the in-frame ones, dropping some. Here the sample spans 250,000 or so clones, about nine tenths being singletons. The sequence derives from a middle-aged man with active or convalescent COVID-19. The source material was peripheral blood. The chain has TRBV10-1 and TRBJ1-1; D is ambiguous. For the CDR3, the DNA is TGCGCCAGCGTTCGTGTGGGCCGAGCTTTCTTT. Protein sequence: CASVRVGRAFF.